Detailed here is one TCR beta chain. The data derive from a study of T cell changes during pregnancy in multiple sclerosis. The V gene's germline CDR1 is MGHRA and CDR2 YSYEKL. V gave up 4 bases and J gave up 7 bases, with 17 bases separating them. The CDR3 covers 15 residues. The data were produced by immunoSEQ multiplex PCR, yet TCRdb's version contains in-frame clones alone and is incomplete. The table lists 70,000 to 100,000 clones, just under 95% of them singletons. The clonotype comes from a female donor with multiple sclerosis, enrolled in a pregnancy study. V gene TRBV4-1 combines with J gene TRBJ2-1; D call uncertain. The sample was peripheral blood, taken in the first trimester of pregnancy. The CDR3 DNA reads TGCGCCAGCAGCCCCCCGCAGAGGAAACTGAATGAGCAGTTCTTC. Translated: CASSPPQRKLNEQFF.